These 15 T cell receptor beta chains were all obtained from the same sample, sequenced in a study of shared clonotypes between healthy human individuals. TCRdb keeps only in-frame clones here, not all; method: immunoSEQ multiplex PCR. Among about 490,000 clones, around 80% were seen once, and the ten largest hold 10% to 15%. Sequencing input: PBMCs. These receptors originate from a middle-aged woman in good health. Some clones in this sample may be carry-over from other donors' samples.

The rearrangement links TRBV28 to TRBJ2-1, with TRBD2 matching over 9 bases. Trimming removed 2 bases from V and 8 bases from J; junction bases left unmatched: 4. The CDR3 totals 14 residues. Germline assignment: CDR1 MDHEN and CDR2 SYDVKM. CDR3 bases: TGTGCCAGCAGTTTAAGGCGGGAGGGCCATGAGCAGTTCTTC. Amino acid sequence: CASSLRREGHEQFF.

CDR3 sequence: CASSTSGRGDNEQFF. In DNA form, the CDR3 reads TGTGCCAGCAGTACTAGCGGGAGGGGAGACAATGAGCAGTTCTTC. This chain links TRBV6-5 with TRBJ2-1; 13 bases are shared with TRBD2. The CDR3 runs 15 residues. The germline V gene encodes CDR1 MNHEY and CDR2 SVGAGI. With V trimmed by 5 bases and J by 5 bases, 3 bases remained unmatched.

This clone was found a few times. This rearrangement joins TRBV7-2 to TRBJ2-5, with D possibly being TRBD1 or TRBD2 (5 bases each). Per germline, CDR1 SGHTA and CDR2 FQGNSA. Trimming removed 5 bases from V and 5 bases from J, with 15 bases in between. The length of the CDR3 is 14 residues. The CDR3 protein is CASSVTGAYETQYF. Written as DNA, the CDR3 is TGTGCCAGCAGCGTAACCGGGGCTTATGAGACCCAGTACTTC.

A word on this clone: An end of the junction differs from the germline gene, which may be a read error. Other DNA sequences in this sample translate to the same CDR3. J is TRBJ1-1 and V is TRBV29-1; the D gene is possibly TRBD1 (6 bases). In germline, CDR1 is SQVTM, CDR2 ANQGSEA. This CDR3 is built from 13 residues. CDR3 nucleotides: TGCAGCGTTGAAGTCCGACGGGACACTGAAGCCTTCTTT. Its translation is CSVEVRRDTEAFF.

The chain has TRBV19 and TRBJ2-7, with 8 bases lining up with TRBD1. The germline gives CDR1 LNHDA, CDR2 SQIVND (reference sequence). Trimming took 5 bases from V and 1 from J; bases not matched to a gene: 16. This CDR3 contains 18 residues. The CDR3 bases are TGTGCCAGTAGTCCACCTCCCCTTTCAGGGGGCCGATCCTACGAGCAGTACTTC. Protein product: CASSPPPLSGGRSYEQYF.

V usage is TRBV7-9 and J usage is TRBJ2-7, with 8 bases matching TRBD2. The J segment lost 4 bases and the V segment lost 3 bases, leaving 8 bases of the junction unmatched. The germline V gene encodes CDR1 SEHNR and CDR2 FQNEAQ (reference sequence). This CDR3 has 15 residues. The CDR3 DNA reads TGTGCCAGCAGCTTTATAAGCGGGAGTCGATACGAGCAGTACTTC. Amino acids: CASSFISGSRYEQYF.

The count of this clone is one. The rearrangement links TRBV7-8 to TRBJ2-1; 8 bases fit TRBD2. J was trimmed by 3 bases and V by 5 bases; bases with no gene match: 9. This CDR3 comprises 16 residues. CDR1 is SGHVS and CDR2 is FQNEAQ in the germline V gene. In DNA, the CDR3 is TGTGCCAGCAGCACCCGGGGGGGGACAAACTACAATGAGCAGTTCTTC. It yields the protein CASSTRGGTNYNEQFF.

The CDR3, as DNA: TGTGCCAGTAGTAAACCGGGACAGGGGGTAAACGAGCAGTACTTC. It encodes CASSKPGQGVNEQYF. The rearrangement uses TRBV19 and TRBJ2-7; 11 bases line up with TRBD1. Trimming took 4 bases from V and 5 from J; bases not matched to a gene: 7. The CDR3 runs 15 residues. CDR1 is LNHDA, CDR2 SQIVND, per germline (reference sequence).

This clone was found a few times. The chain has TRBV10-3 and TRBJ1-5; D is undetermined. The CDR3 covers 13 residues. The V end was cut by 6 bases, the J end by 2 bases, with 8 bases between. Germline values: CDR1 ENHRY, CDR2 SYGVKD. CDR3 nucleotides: TGTGCCATCAGGTCCGGAGGCAATCAGCCCCAGCATTTT. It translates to CAIRSGGNQPQHF.

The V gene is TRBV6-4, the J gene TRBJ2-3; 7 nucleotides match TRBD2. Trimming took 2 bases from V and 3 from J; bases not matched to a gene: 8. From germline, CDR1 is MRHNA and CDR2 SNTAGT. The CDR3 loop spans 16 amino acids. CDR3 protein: CASSDDVGGPTDTQYF. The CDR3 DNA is TGTGCCAGCAGTGACGACGTGGGAGGGCCGACAGATACGCAGTATTTT.

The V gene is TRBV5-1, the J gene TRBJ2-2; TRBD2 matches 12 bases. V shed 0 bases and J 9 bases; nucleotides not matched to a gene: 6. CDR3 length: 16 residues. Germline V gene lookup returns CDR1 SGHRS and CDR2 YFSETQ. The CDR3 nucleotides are TGCGCCAGCAGCTTGGGGCTAGCGGGAGGGCACCGGGAGCTGTTTTTT. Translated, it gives CASSLGLAGGHRELFF.

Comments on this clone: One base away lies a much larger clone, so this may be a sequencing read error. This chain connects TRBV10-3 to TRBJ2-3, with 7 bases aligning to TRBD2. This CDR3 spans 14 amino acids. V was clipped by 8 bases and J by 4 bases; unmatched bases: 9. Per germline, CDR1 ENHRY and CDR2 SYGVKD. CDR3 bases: TGTGCCATCTCGCTCCGGCGGGAGTCAGATACGCAGTATTTT. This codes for CAISLRRESDTQYF.

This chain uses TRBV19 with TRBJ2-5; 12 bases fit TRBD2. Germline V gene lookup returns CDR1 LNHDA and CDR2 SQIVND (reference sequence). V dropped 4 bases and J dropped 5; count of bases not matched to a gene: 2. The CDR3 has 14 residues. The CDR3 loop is CASSTLAGGETQYF. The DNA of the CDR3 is TGTGCCAGTAGTACCCTAGCGGGAGGGGAGACCCAGTACTTC. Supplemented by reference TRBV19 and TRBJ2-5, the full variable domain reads DGGITQSPKYLFRKEGQNVTLSCEQNLNHDAMYWYRQDPGQGLRLIYYSQIVNDFQKGDIAEGYSVSREKKESFPLTVTSAQKNPTAFYLCASSTLAGGETQYFGPGTRLLVL.

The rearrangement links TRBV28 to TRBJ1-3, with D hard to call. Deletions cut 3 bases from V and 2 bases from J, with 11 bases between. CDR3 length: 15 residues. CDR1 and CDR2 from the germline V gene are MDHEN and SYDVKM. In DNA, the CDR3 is TGTGCCAGCAGTTTTCCCTACGGAACTGGAAACACCATATATTTT. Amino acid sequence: CASSFPYGTGNTIYF. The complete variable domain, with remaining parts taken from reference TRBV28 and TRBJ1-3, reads DVKVTQSSRYLVKRTGEKVFLECVQDMDHENMFWYRQDPGLGLRLIYFSYDVKMKEKGDIPEGYSVSREKKERFSLILESASTNQTSMYLCASSFPYGTGNTIYFGEGSWLTVV.

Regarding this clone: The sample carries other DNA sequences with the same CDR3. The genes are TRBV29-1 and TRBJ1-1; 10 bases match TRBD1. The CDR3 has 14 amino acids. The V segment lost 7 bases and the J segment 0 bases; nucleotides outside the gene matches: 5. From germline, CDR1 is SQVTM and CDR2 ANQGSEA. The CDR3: CSADRGIMNTEAFF. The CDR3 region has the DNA TGCAGCGCGGACAGGGGGATTATGAACACTGAAGCTTTCTTT.